In this sample, the clone carrying this TCR beta chain turned up many times. Its matching antigen is unknown. This sample is part of a study of T cells in Graves' hyperthyroidism and ophthalmopathy. Study observations and caveats: Blood also showed most of the thyroid clonotypes that were expanded above 0.001. Before onset, by a median of around six months, the model predicted ophthalmopathy.

CDR3 size: 17 residues. Germline CDR1 is KGHSH and CDR2 is LQKENI. Losses at the gene ends were 0 bases for V and 4 bases for J; bases not matched to a gene: 4. Researchers amplified the TCR beta CDR3 regions from RNA transcripts. The HTBI set primed first-round TCR CDR3 RT-PCR. TCRdb itself ran the multiplex PCR reads through MiXCR, one entry per CDR3 protein. The table lists about 200,000 distinct CDR3 sequences, 17% of them singletons. Graves' hyperthyroidism is called stable when ophthalmopathy does not progress within 18 months. This chain links TRBV18 with TRBJ2-1; 12 bases are shared with TRBD2. The source of this sequence is a woman in her fifties or sixties with Graves' hyperthyroidism. The sample taken for sequencing was blood. CDR3 nucleotides: TGTGCCAGCTCACCACCGACTAGCGGGAGAAGATACAATGAGCAGTTCTTC. As protein: CASSPPTSGRRYNEQFF.